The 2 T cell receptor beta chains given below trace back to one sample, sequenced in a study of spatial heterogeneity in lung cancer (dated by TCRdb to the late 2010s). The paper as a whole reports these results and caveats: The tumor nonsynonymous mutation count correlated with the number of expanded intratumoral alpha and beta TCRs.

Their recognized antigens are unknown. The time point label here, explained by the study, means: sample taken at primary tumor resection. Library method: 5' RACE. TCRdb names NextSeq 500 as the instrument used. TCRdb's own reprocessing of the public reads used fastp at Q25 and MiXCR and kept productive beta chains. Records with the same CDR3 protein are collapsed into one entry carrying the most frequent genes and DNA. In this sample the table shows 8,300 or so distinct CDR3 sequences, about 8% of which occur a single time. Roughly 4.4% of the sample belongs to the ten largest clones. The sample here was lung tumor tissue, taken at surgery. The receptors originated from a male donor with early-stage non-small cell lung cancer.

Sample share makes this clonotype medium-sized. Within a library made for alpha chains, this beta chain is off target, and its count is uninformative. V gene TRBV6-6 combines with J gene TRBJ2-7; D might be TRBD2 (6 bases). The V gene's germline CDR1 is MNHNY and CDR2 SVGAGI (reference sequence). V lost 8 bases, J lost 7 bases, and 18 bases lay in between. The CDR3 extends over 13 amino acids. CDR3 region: CASGGTTLLEQYF. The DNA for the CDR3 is TGTGCCAGCGGCGGGACCACGCTCTTGGAGCAGTACTTC.

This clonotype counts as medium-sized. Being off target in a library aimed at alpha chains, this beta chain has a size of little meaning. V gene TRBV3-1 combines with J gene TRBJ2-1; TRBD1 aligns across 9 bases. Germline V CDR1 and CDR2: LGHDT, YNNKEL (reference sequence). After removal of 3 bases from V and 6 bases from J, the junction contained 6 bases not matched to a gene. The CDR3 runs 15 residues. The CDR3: CASSQRDRAFNEQFF. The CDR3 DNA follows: TGTGCCAGCAGCCAGAGGGACAGGGCCTTCAATGAGCAGTTCTTC.